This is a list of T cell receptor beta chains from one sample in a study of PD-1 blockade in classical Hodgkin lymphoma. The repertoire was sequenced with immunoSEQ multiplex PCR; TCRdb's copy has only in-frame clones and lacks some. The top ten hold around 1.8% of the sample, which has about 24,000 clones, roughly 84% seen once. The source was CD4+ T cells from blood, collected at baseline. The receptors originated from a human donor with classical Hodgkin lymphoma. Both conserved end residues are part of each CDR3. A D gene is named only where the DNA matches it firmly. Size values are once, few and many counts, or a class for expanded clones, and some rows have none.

CASSRLHSGANVLTF,TGTGCCAGCAGCCGACTCCACTCTGGGGCCAACGTCCTGACTTTC,TRBV27,.,.,TRBJ2-6
CASSPTENYGYTF,TGTGCCAGCAGTCCCACTGAGAACTATGGCTACACCTTC,TRBV6-5,.,.,TRBJ1-2
CSVLDDPGNWGKLFF,TGCAGCGTTTTGGATGACCCGGGGAATTGGGGAAAACTGTTTTTT,TRBV29-1,.,.,TRBJ1-4
CASKGDARPINYGYTF,TGTGCCAGCAAGGGGGATGCCCGGCCGATTAACTATGGCTACACCTTC,TRBV2,.,.,TRBJ1-2
CASSETGVLGSPLHF,TGTGCCAGCAGTGAAACGGGGGTTCTAGGTTCACCCCTCCACTTT,TRBV2,.,.,TRBJ1-6
CASSLGTVSTDTQYF,TGCGCCAGCAGCCTAGGGACTGTCAGCACAGATACGCAGTATTTT,TRBV5-1,.,.,TRBJ2-3
CASSSDRQETQYF,TGTGCCAGCAGCTCGGACAGGCAAGAGACCCAGTACTTC,TRBV7-2,TRBD1,.,TRBJ2-5
CASRGNANTEAFF,TGTGCCAGCAGAGGAAATGCGAACACTGAAGCTTTCTTT,TRBV27,.,.,TRBJ1-1
CSARGTANTGELFF,TGCAGCGCGAGGGGGACAGCTAACACCGGGGAGCTGTTTTTT,TRBV29-1,TRBD1,.,TRBJ2-2
CASSQVPAENTEAFF,TGCGCCAGCAGCCAAGTTCCTGCAGAGAACACTGAAGCTTTCTTT,TRBV4-3,.,.,TRBJ1-1
CAGRDSGTDTQYF,TGTGCCGGGAGAGATAGTGGTACAGATACGCAGTATTTT,TRBV28,.,.,TRBJ2-3
CASSLRRGGSQPQHF,TGTGCCAGCAGCCTCCGCAGGGGGGGAAGTCAGCCCCAGCATTTT,TRBV7-8,TRBD1,.,TRBJ1-5
CASSYGQGAGGELFF,TGTGCCAGCAGTTACGGACAGGGGGCCGGTGGGGAGCTGTTTTTT,TRBV6-6,TRBD1,.,TRBJ2-2
CASSRTSGGTDTQYF,TGTGCCAGCAGCCGAACTAGCGGGGGAACAGATACGCAGTATTTT,TRBV7-9,TRBD2,.,TRBJ2-3
CASSLAGGPTDTQYF,TGTGCCAGCAGCCTAGCGGGGGGCCCCACAGATACGCAGTATTTT,TRBV4-2,TRBD2,.,TRBJ2-3
CASSRDSNQPQHF,TGCGCCAGCAGCCGGGACAGCAATCAGCCCCAGCATTTT,TRBV5-1,.,.,TRBJ1-5
CASSQGQGGSPLHF,TGTGCCAGCAGCCAGGGACAGGGTGGTTCACCCCTCCACTTT,TRBV7-3,TRBD1,.,TRBJ1-6
CASSPGRSESEQYF,TGTGCCAGCTCACCTGGCCGATCCGAAAGCGAGCAGTACTTC,TRBV18,.,.,TRBJ2-7
CASSEFPGTTGNTIYF,TGTGCCAGCAGTGAATTTCCCGGGACTACTGGAAACACCATATATTTT,TRBV25-1,.,few,TRBJ1-3
CASSQMTGNTGELFF,TGTGCCAGCAGCCAAATGACAGGGAACACCGGGGAGCTGTTTTTT,TRBV7-9,.,.,TRBJ2-2
CASSLWPSSGAYEQYF,TGTGCCAGCAGTTTATGGCCCTCCAGCGGTGCTTACGAGCAGTACTTC,TRBV28,.,.,TRBJ2-7
CASSLSGGPYNEQFF,TGTGCCAGCAGCCTTAGCGGGGGGCCCTACAATGAGCAGTTCTTC,TRBV7-2,TRBD2,.,TRBJ2-1
CASRGGQGVGEQYF,TGTGCCAGCAGAGGGGGACAGGGGGTTGGCGAGCAGTACTTC,TRBV6-6,TRBD1,once,TRBJ2-7
CASSWGQDADTQYF,TGTGCCAGCAGCTGGGGACAAGATGCAGATACGCAGTATTTT,TRBV7-2,.,.,TRBJ2-3
CAISSGTGGNQPQHF,TGTGCCATCAGTTCCGGGACAGGGGGCAACCAGCCCCAGCATTTT,TRBV10-3,TRBD1,.,TRBJ1-5
CASSSGQGEETQYF,TGTGCCAGCAGCTCGGGACAGGGGGAAGAGACCCAGTACTTC,TRBV7-2,TRBD1,.,TRBJ2-5
CASSLASYNEQFF,TGCGCCAGCAGTTTAGCGAGTTACAATGAGCAGTTCTTC,TRBV5-1,.,.,TRBJ2-1
CSVKTGGDTEAFF,TGCAGCGTTAAGACAGGGGGGGACACTGAAGCTTTCTTT,TRBV29-1,TRBD1,.,TRBJ1-1
CASSRGTGNEKLFF,TGTGCCAGCAGTCGCGGGACGGGAAATGAAAAACTGTTTTTT,TRBV6-4,.,.,TRBJ1-4
CASSLAPGTQETQYF,TGTGCCAGCAGCTTAGCGCCGGGAACCCAAGAGACCCAGTACTTC,TRBV7-2,.,.,TRBJ2-5
CAWSGLHPRGSYTF,TGTGCCTGGAGTGGACTCCATCCGCGGGGGAGCTACACCTTC,TRBV30,.,.,TRBJ1-2
CASSERGIEAFF,TGTGCCAGCAGTGAAAGGGGCATCGAAGCTTTCTTT,TRBV6-1,.,.,TRBJ1-1
CARQVLETQYF,TGTGCCCGACAGGTGCTCGAGACCCAGTACTTC,TRBV30,.,once,TRBJ2-5
CAIMTGNYGYTF,TGTGCCATCATGACAGGGAACTATGGCTACACCTTC,TRBV10-3,TRBD1,.,TRBJ1-2
CASSLPGGGVGSGELFF,TGTGCCAGCAGCTTACCCGGAGGCGGGGTTGGGTCCGGGGAGCTGTTTTTT,TRBV7-9,.,.,TRBJ2-2
CASTGGSSYNEQFF,TGCGCCAGTACAGGGGGCTCCTCCTACAATGAGCAGTTCTTC,TRBV5-1,TRBD1,.,TRBJ2-1
CAWSQWAGEGQPQHF,TGTGCCTGGAGTCAGTGGGCAGGGGAGGGCCAGCCCCAGCATTTT,TRBV30,.,.,TRBJ1-5
CASTGVSVGNEQFF,TGTGCCAGCACGGGGGTATCAGTAGGGAATGAGCAGTTCTTC,TRBV7-3,.,.,TRBJ2-1
CACLGGRTSGNTIYF,TGTGCCTGCTTAGGGGGACGGACCTCTGGAAACACCATATATTTT,TRBV30,.,.,TRBJ1-3
CASSLGSGQGAEAFF,TGTGCCAGCAGCTTAGGCTCTGGACAGGGGGCTGAAGCTTTCTTT,TRBV11-2,TRBD1,.,TRBJ1-1
CASTEQGGSTEAFF,TGCGCCAGCACCGAACAGGGGGGAAGCACTGAAGCTTTCTTT,TRBV5-1,TRBD1,once,TRBJ1-1
CASSSALAYYNEQFF,TGTGCCAGCAGTTCGGCGCTAGCTTACTATAATGAGCAGTTCTTC,TRBV25-1,.,.,TRBJ2-1
CSVESRSGLNNEQFF,TGCAGCGTTGAATCGAGGTCAGGGTTAAACAATGAGCAGTTCTTC,TRBV29-1,.,.,TRBJ2-1
CASRPTRLYGYTF,TGTGCCAGCAGACCTACTCGTCTCTATGGCTACACCTTC,TRBV28,.,.,TRBJ1-2
CASSRGWDSTVGELFF,TGTGCCAGCAGCCGTGGGTGGGATTCGACTGTCGGGGAGCTGTTTTTT,TRBV5-6,.,.,TRBJ2-2
CASSFLSLSNAARETQYF,TGTGCCAGCAGTTTCTTGTCCTTATCCAATGCGGCGCGAGAGACCCAGTACTTC,TRBV28,.,once,TRBJ2-5
CASSLSNNYEQYF,TGTGCCAGCAGTTTATCGAACAACTACGAGCAGTACTTC,TRBV27,.,once,TRBJ2-7
CASSADTGELFF,TGTGCCAGCAGTGCGGACACCGGGGAGCTGTTTTTT,TRBV2,.,.,TRBJ2-2
CASSLETGNTIYF,TGTGCCAGCAGCTTGGAAACCGGAAACACCATATATTTT,TRBV5-4,.,once,TRBJ1-3
CASSIDPGSSRSPLHF,TGTGCCAGTAGTATAGATCCGGGCAGTTCTCGGTCACCCCTCCACTTT,TRBV19,.,few,TRBJ1-6
CASSVWAADEKLFF,TGTGCCAGCAGCGTATGGGCCGCGGACGAAAAACTGTTTTTT,TRBV9,.,.,TRBJ1-4
CASSWGQGAYTF,TGTGCCAGCAGCTGGGGACAGGGCGCCTACACCTTC,TRBV6-6,TRBD1,.,TRBJ1-2
CASSNRFSGNTIYF,TGTGCCAGTAGTAACAGATTCTCTGGAAACACCATATATTTT,TRBV19,.,few,TRBJ1-3
CASSIGDREKLFF,TGTGCCAGTAGTATAGGAGACCGAGAAAAACTGTTTTTT,TRBV19,.,.,TRBJ1-4